This TCR beta chain was recovered during a study of cytomegalovirus exposure and HLA in healthy donors. This clone showed up just a few times. Libraries were prepared by immunoSEQ multiplex PCR; TCRdb keeps only in-frame clonotypes and omits some of them. The sample yields about 360,000 clones, 75% to 90% seen once. The trim removed 4 bases at V and 4 bases at J, leaving 1 base unmatched. The CDR3 runs to 16 residues. Germline V lookup: CDR1 MNHNS, CDR2 SASEGT. Sequenced material: PBMCs. This clonotype was obtained from a woman aged 18 to 35 in good health and CMV-seronegative. The chain joins TRBV6-1 to TRBJ2-2, with 15 bases matching TRBD2. CDR3 in DNA: TGTGCCAGCAGTGGGACTAGCGGGAGGGTCACCGGGGAGCTGTTTTTT. Amino acid sequence: CASSGTSGRVTGELFF.